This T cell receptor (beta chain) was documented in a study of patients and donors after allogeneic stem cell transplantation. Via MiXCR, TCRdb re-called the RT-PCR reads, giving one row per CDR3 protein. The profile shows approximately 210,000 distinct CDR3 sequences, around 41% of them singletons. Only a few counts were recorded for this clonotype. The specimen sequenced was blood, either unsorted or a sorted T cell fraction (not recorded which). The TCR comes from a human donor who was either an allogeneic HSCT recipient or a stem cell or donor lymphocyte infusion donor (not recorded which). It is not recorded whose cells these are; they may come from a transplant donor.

The CDR3 DNA sequence: TGTGCCAGCACCCGCTGGGGTAGCTATGGCTACACCTTC. As protein: CASTRWGSYGYTF. The rearrangement uses TRBV5-6 and TRBJ1-2; D gene unclear. Germline CDR1 SGHDT, CDR2 YYEEEE. CDR3 length: 13 amino acids. V lost 6 bases and J 4 bases, leaving 13 bases between the germline ends.